This entry lists 8 T cell receptor beta chains sequenced from one sample in a study of beta chain features in type 1 diabetes. Study-wide points: TCRB CDR3s from Type 1 diabetes patients were moderately but significantly shorter in all four CD4+ subsets.

Antigen specificity for these receptors is unknown. The whole isolated RNA underwent reverse transcription, so sequencing captured expressed TCRB transcripts. Sequencing was performed with immunoSEQ multiplex PCR; in TCRdb, only in-frame clones are kept and a portion is missing. The data contain around 180,000 clones, around 8% of them singletons. The sequenced material came from central memory CD4+ T cells from blood. Receptors were obtained from a woman between 35 and 50 years old with type 1 diabetes.

The chain recombines TRBV7-3 with TRBJ1-3, with a tentative D call TRBD1 (5 bases). V dropped 5 bases and J dropped 4 bases, with 12 bases sitting between them. CDR3 length equals 14 residues. CDR1 is SGHTA, CDR2 FQGTGA, per germline. CDR3 amino acids: CASSVGGKGNTIYF. DNA for the CDR3: TGTGCCAGCAGCGTGGGGGGGAAGGGAAACACCATATATTTT.

The rearrangement links TRBV9 to TRBJ2-1; possibly TRBD1 for D (6 bases). CDR1 is SGDLS, CDR2 YYNGEE, per germline. The CDR3 length is 13 residues. The germline V and J ends were trimmed by 4 bases and 7 bases, with 12 bases remaining between them. The CDR3 loop is CASSIGQGNEQFF. The DNA of the CDR3 is TGTGCCAGCAGCATCGGTCAGGGGAATGAGCAGTTCTTC.

This clone was observed a handful of times. J is TRBJ2-1 and V is TRBV4-3; possibly TRBD2 for D (6 bases). The CDR3 spans 17 residues. Germline CDR1 reads LGHNA; CDR2 reads YSLEER. V lost 0 bases and J lost 0, with 12 bases in between. In nucleotides, the CDR3 is TGCGCCAGCAGCCAAGATAAGGGACTGAGCTCCTACAATGAGCAGTTCTTC. Its protein is CASSQDKGLSSYNEQFF.

The chain recombines TRBV5-1 with TRBJ2-3, with D uncertain. CDR3 length: 14 residues. The V gene lost 4 bases and the J gene lost 2 bases, with 11 bases spanning the gap. CDR1 is SGHRS, CDR2 YFSETQ, per germline. For the CDR3, the DNA is TGCGCCAGCAGCCCGAACCGCGTCACAGATACGCAGTATTTT. Residues: CASSPNRVTDTQYF. Together with reference TRBV5-1 and TRBJ2-3, the CDR3 gives the full variable domain: KAGVTQTPRYLIKTRGQQVTLSCSPISGHRSVSWYQQTPGQGLQFLFEYFSETQRNKGNFPGRFSGRQFSNSRSEMNVSTLELGDSALYLCASSPNRVTDTQYFGPGTRLTVL.

This clone occurred a few times. The chain links TRBV30 to TRBJ1-5; D is possibly TRBD1 (6 bases). From germline, CDR1 is GTSNPN and CDR2 SVGIG (reference sequence). Trimming took 2 bases from V and 7 from J, leaving 9 bases between them. The CDR3 covers 12 residues. Here the CDR3 reads CAWSTGNQPQHF. CDR3 nucleotide sequence: TGTGCCTGGAGTACAGGGAACCAGCCCCAGCATTTT. Together with reference TRBV30 and TRBJ1-5, the CDR3 gives the full variable domain: SQTIHQWPATLVQPVGSPLSLECTVEGTSNPNLYWYRQAAGRGLQLLFYSVGIGQISSEVPQNLSASRPQDRQFILSSKKLLLSDSGFYLCAWSTGNQPQHFGDGTRLSIL.

The J gene is TRBJ1-2, the V gene TRBV28, with D perhaps matching TRBD1 (5 bases). Germline V gene lookup returns CDR1 MDHEN and CDR2 SYDVKM. V was pared by 2 bases and J by 8 bases, with 12 bases between. The CDR3 runs 13 residues. The CDR3 loop is CASSLGGSNGYTF. The DNA for the CDR3 is TGTGCCAGCAGTTTAGGGGGGAGCAACGGCTACACCTTC.

V gene TRBV30 combines with J gene TRBJ1-4, with D possibly being TRBD1 (5 bases). This CDR3 spans 14 amino acids. Germline loops: CDR1 GTSNPN, CDR2 SVGIG (reference sequence). V lost 0 bases and J 2 bases, leaving 7 bases between the germline ends. CDR3 loop: CAWSVGLTNEKLFF. CDR3 DNA sequence: TGTGCCTGGAGTGTGGGGCTTACTAATGAAAAACTGTTTTTT.

This chain connects TRBV4-2 to TRBJ2-5; 10 bases map to TRBD2. This CDR3 contains 17 residues. V lost 0 bases to trimming and J lost 7 bases; unmatched junction nucleotides: 11. Germline V lookup: CDR1 LGHNA, CDR2 YNFKEQ. The CDR3 loop reads CASSQDVIAGGGGTQYF. The CDR3 nucleotides read TGTGCCAGCAGCCAAGATGTGATAGCGGGAGGCGGGGGGACCCAGTACTTC.